This T cell receptor beta chain was captured by sequencing in a study of T cells in Graves' hyperthyroidism and ophthalmopathy. Amplified TCR beta CDR3 regions derived from RNA transcripts. HTBI primers were employed in a first-round RT-PCR of the TCR CDR3. MiXCR, run by TCRdb on the multiplex PCR reads, gives a single entry per CDR3 protein. The sample has about 760,000 distinct CDR3 sequences, around 40% seen once. Per the germline V gene, CDR1 is SGHTA and CDR2 is FQGTGA. The V gene lost 10 bases and the J gene lost 4 bases, with 19 bases spanning the gap. This CDR3 is built from 14 residues. Only a few counts were recorded for this clonotype.

Specimen: blood. The receptor comes from a woman between 40 and 50 years old with Graves' hyperthyroidism. V gene TRBV7-3 combines with J gene TRBJ1-1; possible D gene TRBD1, 5 bases. CDR3 DNA sequence: TGTGCCACAAAGTCGGGGACCGACCCCACTGAAGCTTTCTTT. This encodes CATKSGTDPTEAFF.